There are a few counts of the clone carrying this T cell receptor beta chain. No antigen is known for it. V was cut by 7 bases and J by 4 bases, with 22 bases left in between. Germline assignment: CDR1 MNHEY and CDR2 SVGAGI. The length of the CDR3 is 16 residues. The sample belongs to a study of blood T cells in healthy people across ages. Study conclusions and caveats: There was a strong correlation between TCR beta diversity and naive T cell percentage. Per million T cells, TCR beta diversity dropped about linearly as age rose.

A second PCR, run for roughly 7 to 12 cycles, used a sample-barcoded 5' primer plus a J-beta primer mix. A template-switch adaptor that had 12 random nucleotides put a tag on each cDNA molecule. From each sample, at least 3 million paired-end reads containing CDR3 were obtained. TCRdb ran MiXCR on the 5' RACE reads and lists one entry per CDR3 protein. Among hundreds of thousands of distinct CDR3 sequences, approximately 40% were seen once, and the ten largest hold 25% to 35%. This receptor was taken from a man older than 75 in good health. The sample taken for sequencing was blood. The V and J genes are TRBV6-5 and TRBJ1-2; possibly TRBD1 for D (6 bases). CDR3 sequence: CASNRGARGASYGYTF. The CDR3 DNA is TGTGCCAGCAACCGAGGGGCCCGGGGGGCAAGCTATGGCTACACCTTC.